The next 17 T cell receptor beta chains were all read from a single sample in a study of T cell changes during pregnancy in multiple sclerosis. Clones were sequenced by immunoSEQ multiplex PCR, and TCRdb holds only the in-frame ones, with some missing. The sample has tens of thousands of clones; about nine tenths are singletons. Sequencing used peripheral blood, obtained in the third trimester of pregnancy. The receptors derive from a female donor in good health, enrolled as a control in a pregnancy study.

The CDR3 DNA sequence: TGCGCCAGCAGCAAAGGACAGGGGTTCGTACTGGGTACTGAAGCTTTCTTT. Amino acid sequence: CASSKGQGFVLGTEAFF. V gene TRBV5-1 combines with J gene TRBJ1-1; TRBD1 aligns across 9 bases. This CDR3 region has 17 residues. CDR1 and CDR2 (germline): SGHRS, YFSETQ. J was trimmed by 5 bases and V by 4 bases; bases with no gene match: 15.

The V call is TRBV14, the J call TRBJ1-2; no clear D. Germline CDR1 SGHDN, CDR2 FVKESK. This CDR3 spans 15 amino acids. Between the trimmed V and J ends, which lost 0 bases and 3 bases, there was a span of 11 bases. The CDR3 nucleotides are TGTGCCAGCAGCCAAGACGGCGGAGGGTACTATGGCTACACCTTC. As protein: CASSQDGGGYYGYTF.

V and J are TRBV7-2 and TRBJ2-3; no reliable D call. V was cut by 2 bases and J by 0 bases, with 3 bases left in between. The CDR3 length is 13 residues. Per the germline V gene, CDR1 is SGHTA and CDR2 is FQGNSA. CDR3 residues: CASSLQSTDTQYF. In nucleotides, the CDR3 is TGTGCCAGCAGCTTACAGAGCACAGATACGCAGTATTTT.

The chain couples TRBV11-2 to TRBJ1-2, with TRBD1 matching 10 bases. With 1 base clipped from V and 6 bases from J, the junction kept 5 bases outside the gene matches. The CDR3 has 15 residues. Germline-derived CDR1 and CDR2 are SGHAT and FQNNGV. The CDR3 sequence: CASSLARDRGNGYTF. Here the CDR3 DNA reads TGTGCCAGCAGCTTAGCCCGGGACAGGGGAAATGGCTACACCTTC.

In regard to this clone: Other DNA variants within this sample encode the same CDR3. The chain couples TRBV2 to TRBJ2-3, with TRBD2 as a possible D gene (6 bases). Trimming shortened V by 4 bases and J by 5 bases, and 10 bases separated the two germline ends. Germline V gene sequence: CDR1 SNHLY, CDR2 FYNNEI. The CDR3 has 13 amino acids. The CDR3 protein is CASSVGAGDTQYF. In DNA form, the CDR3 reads TGTGCCAGCAGTGTAGGAGCGGGAGATACGCAGTATTTT.

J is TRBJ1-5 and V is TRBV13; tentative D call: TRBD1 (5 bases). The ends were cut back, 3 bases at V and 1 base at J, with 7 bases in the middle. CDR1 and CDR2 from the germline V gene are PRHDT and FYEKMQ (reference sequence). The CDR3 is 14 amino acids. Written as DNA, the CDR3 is TGTGCCAGCAGCTTCGGGGGGAGCAATCAGCCCCAGCATTTT. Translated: CASSFGGSNQPQHF.

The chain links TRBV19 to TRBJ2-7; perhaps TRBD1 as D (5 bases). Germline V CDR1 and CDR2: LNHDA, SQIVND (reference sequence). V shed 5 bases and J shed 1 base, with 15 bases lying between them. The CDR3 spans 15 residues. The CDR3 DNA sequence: TGTGCCAGTAGTGTGACAGTACAGTCTTCCTACGAGCAGTACTTC. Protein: CASSVTVQSSYEQYF.

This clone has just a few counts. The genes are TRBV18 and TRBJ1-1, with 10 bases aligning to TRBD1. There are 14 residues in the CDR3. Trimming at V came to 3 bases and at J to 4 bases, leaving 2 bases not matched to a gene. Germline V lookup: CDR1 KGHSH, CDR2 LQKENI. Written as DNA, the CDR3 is TGTGCCAGCTCACCGACAGGGGGCCTCACTGAAGCTTTCTTT. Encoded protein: CASSPTGGLTEAFF.

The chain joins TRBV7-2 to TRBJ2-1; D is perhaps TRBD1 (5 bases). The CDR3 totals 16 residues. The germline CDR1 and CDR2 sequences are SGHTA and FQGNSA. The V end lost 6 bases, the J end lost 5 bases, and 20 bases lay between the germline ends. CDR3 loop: CASSTLGWEGDNEQFF. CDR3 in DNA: TGTGCCAGCAGTACTCTCGGGTGGGAAGGGGACAATGAGCAGTTCTTC.

The CDR3 DNA is TGTGCCAGCTCCCTCGGGGGACAGGGGAATGAAAAACTGTTTTTT. Its protein is CASSLGGQGNEKLFF. The V gene is TRBV6-1, the J gene TRBJ1-4; 10 bases align to TRBD1. The CDR3 sequence is 15 residues long. Germline V gene sequence: CDR1 MNHNS, CDR2 SASEGT. Germline trimming cut 8 bases from V and 5 bases from J; bases unmatched to any gene: 8.

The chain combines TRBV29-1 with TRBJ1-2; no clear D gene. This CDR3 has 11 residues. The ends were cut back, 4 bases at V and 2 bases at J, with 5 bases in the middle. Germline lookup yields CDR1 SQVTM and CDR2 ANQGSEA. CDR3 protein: CSVVVNYGYTF. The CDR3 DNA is TGCAGCGTTGTCGTAAACTATGGCTACACCTTC.

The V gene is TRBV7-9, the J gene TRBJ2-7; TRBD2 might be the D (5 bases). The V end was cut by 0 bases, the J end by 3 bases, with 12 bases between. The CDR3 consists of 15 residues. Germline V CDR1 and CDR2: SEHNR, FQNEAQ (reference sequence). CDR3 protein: CASSLALGVIYEQYF. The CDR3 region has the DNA TGTGCCAGCAGCTTAGCGCTCGGGGTAATCTACGAGCAGTACTTC.

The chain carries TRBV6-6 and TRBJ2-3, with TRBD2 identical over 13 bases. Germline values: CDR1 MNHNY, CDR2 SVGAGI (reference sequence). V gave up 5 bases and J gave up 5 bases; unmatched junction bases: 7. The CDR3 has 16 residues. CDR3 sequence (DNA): TGTGCCAGCAGTCTGCGGACTAGCGGGAGAGGAGATACGCAGTATTTT. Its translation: CASSLRTSGRGDTQYF.

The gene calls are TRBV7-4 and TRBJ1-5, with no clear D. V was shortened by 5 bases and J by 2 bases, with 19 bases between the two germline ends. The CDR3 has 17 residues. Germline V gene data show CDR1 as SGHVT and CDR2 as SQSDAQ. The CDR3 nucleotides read TGTGCCAGCAGCCGCCGCGGTGCGGGGAGTGGCAATCAGCCCCAGCATTTT. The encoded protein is CASSRRGAGSGNQPQHF.

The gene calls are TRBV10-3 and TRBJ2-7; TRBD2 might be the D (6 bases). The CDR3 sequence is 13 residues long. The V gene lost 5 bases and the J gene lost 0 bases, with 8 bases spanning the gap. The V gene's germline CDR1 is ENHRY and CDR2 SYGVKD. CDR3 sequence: CAISPGSSYEQYF. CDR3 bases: TGTGCCATCAGTCCCGGGAGCTCCTACGAGCAGTACTTC.

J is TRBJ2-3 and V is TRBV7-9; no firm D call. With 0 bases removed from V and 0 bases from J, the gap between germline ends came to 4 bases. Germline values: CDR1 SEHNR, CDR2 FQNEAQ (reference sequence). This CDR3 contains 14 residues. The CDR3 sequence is CASSLATSTDTQYF. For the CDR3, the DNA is TGTGCCAGCAGCTTAGCGACTAGCACAGATACGCAGTATTTT.

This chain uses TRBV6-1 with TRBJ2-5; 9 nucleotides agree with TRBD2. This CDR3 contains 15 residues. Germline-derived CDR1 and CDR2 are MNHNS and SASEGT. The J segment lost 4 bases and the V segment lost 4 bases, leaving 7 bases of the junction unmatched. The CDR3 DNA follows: TGTGCCAGCAGTGGGCCGCGGGGGGGCGGAGAGACCCAGTACTTC. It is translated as CASSGPRGGGETQYF.